This passage covers 21 T cell receptor beta chains from one sample sequenced in a study of T cells in women clearing cervical HPV infection. The assay was immunoSEQ multiplex PCR, and TCRdb's table has in-frame clones only and misses some. This sample's table has just over 20,000 clones. Material for sequencing was blood buffy coat. These receptors were obtained from a woman aged 18 to 75 with a cervical HPV16 infection that either progressed to CIN3+ or cleared (not recorded which).

Regarding this clone: Sequencing ends 3 residues short of the CDR3 end; the germline J gene provides the rest. J is TRBJ1-1 and V is TRBV7-2; perhaps TRBD1 as D (5 bases). Trimming stripped 1 base from V and 4 bases from J, with 7 bases between. Germline CDR1 SGHTA, CDR2 FQGNSA. The CDR3 covers 13 residues. CDR3 sequence reads: CASSLGGVTEAFF. The DNA read from the CDR3 is TGTGCCAGCAGCTTAGGGGGGGTCACTGAA.

With respect to this clone: The read ends 3 residues before the CDR3 terminus; that terminus is restored from the germline J gene. The genes are TRBV7-3 and TRBJ1-2; the D gene is possibly TRBD1 (5 bases). CDR1 SGHTA and CDR2 FQGTGA come from the germline V gene. The CDR3 is 15 amino acids. Trimming cost V 5 bases and J 3 bases, with 16 bases left between them. The CDR3 protein is CASSPFGGVDYGYTF. CDR3 DNA, as far as it was read: TGTGCCAGCAGCCCCTTCGGGGGGGTGGACTATGGC.

The CDR3 bases that were read are TGCAGTGCTAGAAGCGGGGGGAAGAAAGAGACG. It yields the protein CSARSGGKKET. In full, the CDR3 is CSARSGGKKETQYF. V and J are TRBV20-1 and TRBJ2-3; 9 bases are shared with TRBD2. The read falls 3 residues short of the CDR3 end, and the missing part is taken from the germline J gene. This CDR3 region has 14 residues. The germline V gene encodes CDR1 DFQATT and CDR2 SNEGSKA (reference sequence).

In regard to this clone: The read ends 3 residues shy of where the CDR3 ends; the end is completed using the germline J gene. The gene calls are TRBV6-2 or TRBV6-3 and TRBJ1-2; 8 nucleotides agree with TRBD1. The CDR3 length is 16 residues. Germline values: CDR1 MNHEY, CDR2 SVGEGT. CDR3 sequence: CASNPDRGLLAYDYTF. The part of the CDR3 DNA that was read is TGTGCCAGCAACCCAGACAGGGGCCTACTTGCCTACGAC.

Worth noting for this clone: With the read ending 3 residues before the CDR3 end, the germline J gene is used to fill in that end. The V and J genes are TRBV2 and TRBJ2-5; TRBD2 matches 10 bases. Germline values: CDR1 SNHLY, CDR2 FYNNEI. This CDR3 spans 15 amino acids. V gave up 6 bases and J gave up 5 bases; unmatched junction bases: 9. CDR3 DNA, as far as it was read: TGTGCCAGCAGCCCCAGCGGGGGGGCCCGGGAGACC. Protein sequence: CASSPSGGARET. The complete CDR3 sequence is CASSPSGGARETQYF.

A note on this clone: Sequencing ends 3 residues short of the CDR3 end; the germline J gene provides the rest. The chain couples TRBV6-1 to TRBJ2-1, with 12 bases identical to TRBD2. Trimming removed 2 bases from V and 4 bases from J; junction bases left unmatched: 0. Germline lookup yields CDR1 MNHNS and CDR2 SASEGT. The length of the CDR3 is 15 residues. CDR3 in amino acids: CASSELAGGYNEQFF. The CDR3 DNA, read in part, is TGTGCCAGCAGTGAACTAGCGGGGGGGTACAATGAG.

Comment on this clone: The CDR3 end falls 3 residues outside the read, so it is completed with the germline J gene. The chain is built from TRBV12-3 or TRBV12-4 and TRBJ2-3; 11 bases fit TRBD1. V trimming: 4 bases; J trimming: 5 bases; junction bases outside the gene matches: 5. The CDR3 sequence is 15 residues long. Incomplete CDR3 DNA: TGTGCCAGCAGTTGGACAGGGGGCAGTGGAGATACG. Its protein is CASSWTGGSGDT. The whole CDR3 sequence is CASSWTGGSGDTQYF.

A word on this clone: The sequenced fragment ends 3 residues before the CDR3 boundary, so the rest is inferred from the germline J gene. This chain joins TRBV7-9 and TRBJ1-2; D unresolved. The CDR3 runs 14 residues. Germline loops: CDR1 SEHNR, CDR2 FQNEAQ (reference sequence). Deletions cut 5 bases from V and 4 bases from J, with 14 bases between. The covered CDR3 bases are TGTGCCAGCAGCACCCGGGGAGGGAGCTATGGC. This codes for CASSTRGGSYG. The CDR3 as a whole reads CASSTRGGSYGYTF.

On this clone: Read sequence stops 3 residues before the CDR3 end, and the germline J gene provides the missing end. This rearrangement joins TRBV5-1 to TRBJ2-3; the D gene is possibly TRBD1 (7 bases). Germline V lookup: CDR1 SGHRS, CDR2 YFSETQ. The CDR3 totals 19 residues. The sequenced CDR3 bases are TGCGCCAGCAGCCCTGGAGACTATCAGGGGGGTTATAGCAATCAGCCG. Amino acid sequence: CASSPGDYQGGYSNQP. The full CDR3 sequence reads CASSPGDYQGGYSNQPQYF.

A note on this clone: The CDR3 is cut off 3 residues early in the read; its end comes from the germline J gene. J is TRBJ1-2 and V is TRBV10-3; D may be TRBD1 (5 bases). The V and J ends lost 0 bases and 3 bases respectively, with 11 bases between them. Germline V lookup: CDR1 ENHRY, CDR2 SYGVKD. The CDR3 runs 15 residues. CDR3 protein: CAISESVGAHYGYTF. CDR3 bases read: TGTGCCATCAGTGAGTCGGTAGGGGCACACTATGGC.

Remarks on this clone: With the read ending 3 residues before the CDR3 end, the germline J gene is used to fill in that end. This same CDR3 is encoded by further DNA sequences in the sample. The chain links TRBV2 to TRBJ1-3, with no clear D. Trimming took off 3 bases at V and 7 bases at J, with 13 bases between the two ends. CDR3 length equals 14 residues. CDR1 and CDR2 from the germline V gene are SNHLY and FYNNEI. Partial CDR3 DNA: TGTGCCAGCAGTGACCAGGCCCTTCCCAACACC. It is translated as CASSDQALPNT. From start to end, the CDR3 is CASSDQALPNTIYF. The full variable domain, rest sourced from reference TRBV2 and TRBJ1-3, is EPEVTQTPSHQVTQMGQEVILRCVPISNHLYFYWYRQILGQKVEFLVSFYNNEISEKSEIFDDQFSVERPDGSNFTLKIRSTKLEDSAMYFCASSDQALPNTIYFGEGSWLTVV.

Comments on this clone: The read ends 3 residues early relative to the CDR3; the germline J gene fills the gap. V is TRBV6-2 or TRBV6-3 and J is TRBJ1-6; D gene uncertain. The CDR3 totals 17 residues. Germline V gene lookup returns CDR1 MNHEY and CDR2 SVGEGT. V was shortened by 5 bases and J by 6 bases, with 20 bases between the two germline ends. Partial CDR3 DNA: TGTGCCAGCAGTCCCCATCCCCGGCCGGACTCTAATTCACCC. Protein product: CASSPHPRPDSNSP. The CDR3 in its entirety is CASSPHPRPDSNSPLHF.

Remarks on this clone: The read falls 3 residues short of the CDR3 end, and the missing part is taken from the germline J gene. V is TRBV4-1 and J is TRBJ1-6; D perhaps matches TRBD1 (6 bases). Trimming took off 5 bases at V and 0 bases at J, with 14 bases between the two ends. The germline gives CDR1 MGHRA, CDR2 YSYEKL. This CDR3 comprises 17 residues. The CDR3 reads CASSSGALSSYNSPLHF. CDR3 bases read: TGCGCCAGCAGCTCAGGGGCCTTGAGCTCCTATAATTCACCC.

Notes on this clone: The read ends 3 residues before the CDR3 terminus; that terminus is restored from the germline J gene. This chain connects TRBV7-2 to TRBJ1-6; TRBD1 aligns across 8 bases. Germline V gene sequence: CDR1 SGHTA, CDR2 FQGNSA. The CDR3 runs to 15 residues. The junction had 5 bases not matched to a gene; V was cut back by 5 bases and J by 5 bases. The CDR3 sequence: CASSPQTGDNSPLHF. CDR3 bases read: TGTGCCAGCAGCCCGCAGACAGGGGATAATTCACCC. The full variable domain, completed using reference TRBV7-2 and TRBJ1-6, is GAGVSQSPSNKVTEKGKDVELRCDPISGHTALYWYRQSLGQGLEFLIYFQGNSAPDKSGLPSDRFSAERTGGSVSTLTIQRTQQEDSAVYLCASSPQTGDNSPLHFGNGTRLTVT.

This CDR3 is CSAEGQGYGQPQHF. The covered CDR3 bases are TGCAGTGCCGAAGGACAGGGCTACGGGCAGCCC. This chain joins TRBV20-1 and TRBJ1-5, with TRBD1 matching 8 bases. The missing CDR3 end, 3 residues past where the read stops, is filled in from the germline J gene. This CDR3 has 14 residues. Germline V lookup: CDR1 DFQATT, CDR2 SNEGSKA (reference sequence). J was trimmed by 7 bases and V by 6 bases; bases with no gene match: 11.

As to this clone: The sequenced fragment ends 3 residues before the CDR3 boundary, so the rest is inferred from the germline J gene. The V call is TRBV4-2, the J call TRBJ2-2; D unclear. This CDR3 has 16 amino acids. Germline CDR1 is LGHNA and CDR2 is YNFKEQ. V lost 1 base and J 0 bases, leaving 9 bases between the germline ends. The CDR3 protein is CASSQGDWTNTGELFF. CDR3 bases read: TGTGCCAGCAGCCAAGGAGACTGGACGAACACCGGGGAG.

For this clone: The CDR3 goes on 3 residues after the read ends, and that part is filled in from the germline J gene. V gene TRBV7-2 combines with J gene TRBJ2-7; 10 bases are shared with TRBD2. Germline CDR1 is SGHTA and CDR2 is FQGNSA. The CDR3 extends over 15 amino acids. The J segment lost 3 bases and the V segment lost 5 bases, leaving 7 bases of the junction unmatched. The sequenced CDR3 bases are TGTGCCAGCAGCATAGGGACTAGCGCTCGCTACGAG. This codes for CASSIGTSARYE. The entire CDR3 is CASSIGTSARYEQYF.

About this clone: The CDR3 end is not reached by the read, which stops 3 residues before it; the germline J gene fills it in. This rearrangement joins TRBV7-9 to TRBJ2-1; D remains ambiguous. The CDR3 has 14 amino acids. The V gene's germline CDR1 is SEHNR and CDR2 FQNEAQ (reference sequence). V was clipped by 1 base and J by 0 bases, with 4 bases between them. The CDR3 loop reads CASSLVSSYNEQFF. The DNA read from the CDR3 is TGTGCCAGCAGCTTAGTCTCCTCCTACAATGAG.

In the case of this clone: Coverage ceases 3 residues before the CDR3 finishes, and the germline J gene fills in the end. The V call is TRBV19, the J call TRBJ2-3; 7 nucleotides agree with TRBD1. CDR1 LNHDA and CDR2 SQIVND come from the germline V gene (reference sequence). The CDR3 extends over 13 amino acids. CDR3 amino acids: CASETGYNQPQYF. The DNA read from the CDR3 is TGTGCCAGCGAGACAGGGTACAATCAGCCG.

Turning to this clone: The sequence runs out 3 residues before the end of the CDR3; the remainder is reconstructed from the germline J gene. The J gene is TRBJ1-2, the V gene TRBV28; TRBD1 agrees at 9 bases. J lost 2 bases, V lost 8 bases, and 3 bases had no gene match. Germline CDR1 and CDR2: MDHEN and SYDVKM. CDR3 length equals 13 residues. The sequenced part of the CDR3 DNA is TGTGCCAGCCTACAGGGGGCGAACTATGGC. Its translation: CASLQGANYG. The complete CDR3 sequence is CASLQGANYGYTF.

Comments on this clone: The read ends 3 residues before the CDR3 terminus; that terminus is restored from the germline J gene. The rearrangement links TRBV9 to TRBJ1-2, with 7 bases lining up with TRBD1. CDR3 length: 13 residues. Germline CDR1 SGDLS, CDR2 YYNGEE. J lost 6 bases, V lost 3 bases, and 5 bases had no gene match. CDR3 DNA, as far as it was read: TGTGCCAGCAGCGCTTTCGACAGGGATGGC. Encoded protein: CASSAFDRDG. The full CDR3 protein is CASSAFDRDGYTF.